The T cell receptor beta chain described here comes from a study of control samples from healthy donors and cancer patients. The table came from immunoSEQ multiplex PCR; TCRdb's copy has only in-frame clones and leaves some out. The sample contains 54,000 or so clones, 95% of which appear only once. The CDR3 sequence is 16 residues long. V shed 5 bases and J 2 bases; nucleotides not matched to a gene: 4. CDR1 KGHDR and CDR2 SFDVKD come from the germline V gene. V usage is TRBV24-1 and J usage is TRBJ2-1; 11 bases match TRBD2. The sample consisted of blood. The sequence derives from a young man in good health. The CDR3 here is CATSVLAGGAYNEQFF. The CDR3 DNA follows: TGTGCCACCAGTGTTTTAGCGGGAGGGGCCTACAATGAGCAGTTCTTC.